Listed here are 6 T cell receptor beta chains from one sample, sequenced in a study of T cell repertoires in cytomegalovirus infection. TCRdb re-called the reads through MiXCR, storing one row per CDR3 protein. In the table there are about 100,000 distinct CDR3 sequences, less than 25% of which are singletons. The sequenced material came from CD8+ T cells from PBMCs. These receptors all come from a human donor in good health (CMV status not recorded). Some clones in this sample may be carry-over from other donors' samples.

There are many counts of this clonotype. The chain has TRBV7-9 and TRBJ2-7; TRBD1 matches at 7 bases. J lost 3 bases, V lost 4 bases, and 6 bases had no gene match. CDR3 length: 14 amino acids. Germline V lookup: CDR1 SEHNR, CDR2 FQNEAQ (reference sequence). The CDR3 coding sequence is TGTGCCAGCAGCTCCGGGGACAGATACTACGAGCAGTACTTC. Protein product: CASSSGDRYYEQYF.

This clonotype was seen repeatedly, ten times or more. The chain employs TRBV6-2 or TRBV6-3 and TRBJ1-1; 8 bases align to TRBD1. The CDR3 loop spans 16 amino acids. Looked up from germline, CDR1 is MNHEY and CDR2 is SVGEGT. The junction had 10 bases not matched to a gene; V was cut back by 3 bases and J by 4 bases. CDR3 bases: TGTGCCAGCAGTTATGCCCCCGGAGACAGGGGCACTGAAGCTTTCTTT. The encoded protein is CASSYAPGDRGTEAFF.

V and J are TRBV20-1 and TRBJ2-2, with TRBD2 matching over 9 bases. The germline V gene has CDR1 DFQATT and CDR2 SNEGSKA (reference sequence). Trimming at V came to 6 bases and at J to 5 bases, leaving 19 bases not matched to a gene. The CDR3 spans 18 residues. Written as DNA, the CDR3 is TGCAGTGCCACCTCTAGCGGGGCGCACACCTTGGGGACCGGGGAGCTGTTTTTT. Its protein is CSATSSGAHTLGTGELFF.

This chain connects TRBV5-1 to TRBJ2-2; no clear D gene. Germline CDR1 is SGHRS and CDR2 is YFSETQ. This CDR3 region has 13 residues. V was shortened by 0 bases and J by 5 bases, with 5 bases between the two germline ends. The CDR3 DNA reads TGCGCCAGCAGCTTGGAGATGACCGGGGAGCTGTTTTTT. The encoded protein is CASSLEMTGELFF.

The J gene is TRBJ2-4, the V gene TRBV29-1; D perhaps matches TRBD2 (7 bases). This CDR3 has 15 residues. V lost 2 bases and J 8 bases, leaving 19 bases between the germline ends. Germline assignment: CDR1 SQVTM and CDR2 ANQGSEA. For the CDR3, the DNA is TGCAGCGTTGAATACCGAGGGGGGGCCGGGGACATTCAGTACTTC. This sequence encodes CSVEYRGGAGDIQYF.

CDR3 nucleotide sequence: TGTGCCAGCAAAACAGGGGGACAGCCCCAGCATTTT. Translation: CASKTGGQPQHF. The gene calls are TRBV12-3 or TRBV12-4 and TRBJ1-5; 8 bases align to TRBD1. J lost 7 bases, V lost 7 bases, and 3 bases had no gene match. The CDR3 covers 12 residues.